Reported below is one TCR beta chain. Its antigen remains unidentified. CDR1 MNHNY and CDR2 SVGAGI come from the germline V gene (reference sequence). Deletions cut 5 bases from V and 9 bases from J, with 14 bases between. This CDR3 contains 12 residues. The data were obtained in a study of T cell repertoires in cytomegalovirus infection. Via MiXCR, TCRdb re-called the reads, giving one row per CDR3 protein. The sample includes 900,000 to 950,000 distinct CDR3 sequences, about a third of them seen just once. This sequence originates from a human donor in good health (CMV status not recorded). Some clones in this sample may be carry-over from other donors' samples. Sequenced here: cultured CD8+ T cells from PBMCs, sampled from culture after CMV antigen stimulation. This sequence joins TRBV6-6 and TRBJ2-7; D is unresolved. Here the CDR3 DNA reads TGTGCCAGCAGTACAGCCGGACCAGGGCAGTACTTC. Translated: CASSTAGPGQYF.